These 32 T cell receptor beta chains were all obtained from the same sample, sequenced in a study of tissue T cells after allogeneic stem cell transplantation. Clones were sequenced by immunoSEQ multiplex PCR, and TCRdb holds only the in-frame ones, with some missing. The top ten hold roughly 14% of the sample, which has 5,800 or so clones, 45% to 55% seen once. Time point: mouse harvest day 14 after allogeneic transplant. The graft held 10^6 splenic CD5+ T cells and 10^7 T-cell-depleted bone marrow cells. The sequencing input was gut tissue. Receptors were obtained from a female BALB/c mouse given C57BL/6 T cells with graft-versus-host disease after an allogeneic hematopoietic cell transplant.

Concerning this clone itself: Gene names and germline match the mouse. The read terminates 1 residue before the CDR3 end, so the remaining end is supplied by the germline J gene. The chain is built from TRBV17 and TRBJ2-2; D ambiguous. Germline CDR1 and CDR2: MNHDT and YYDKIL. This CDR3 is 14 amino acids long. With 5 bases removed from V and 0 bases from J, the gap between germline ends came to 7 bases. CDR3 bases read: TGTGCTAGCAGTGGGGTTGCAAACACCGGGCAGCTCTAC. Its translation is CASSGVANTGQLY. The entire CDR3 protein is CASSGVANTGQLYF.

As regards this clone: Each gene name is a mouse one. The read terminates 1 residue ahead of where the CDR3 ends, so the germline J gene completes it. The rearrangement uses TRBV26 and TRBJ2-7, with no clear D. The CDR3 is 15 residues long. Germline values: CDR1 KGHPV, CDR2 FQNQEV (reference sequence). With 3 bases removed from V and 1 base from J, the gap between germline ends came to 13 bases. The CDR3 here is CASSLHEWASYEQYF. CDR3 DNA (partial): TGTGCCAGCAGTCTCCACGAGTGGGCATCCTATGAACAGTAC.

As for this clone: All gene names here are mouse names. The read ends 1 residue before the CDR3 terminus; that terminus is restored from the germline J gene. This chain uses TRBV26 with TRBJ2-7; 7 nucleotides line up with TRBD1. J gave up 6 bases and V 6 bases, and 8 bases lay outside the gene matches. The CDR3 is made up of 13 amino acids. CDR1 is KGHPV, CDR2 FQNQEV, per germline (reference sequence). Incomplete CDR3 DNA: TGTGCCAGCAGCCCCCAACAGGGGAGTGAACAGTAC. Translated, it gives CASSPQQGSEQY. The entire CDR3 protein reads CASSPQQGSEQYF.

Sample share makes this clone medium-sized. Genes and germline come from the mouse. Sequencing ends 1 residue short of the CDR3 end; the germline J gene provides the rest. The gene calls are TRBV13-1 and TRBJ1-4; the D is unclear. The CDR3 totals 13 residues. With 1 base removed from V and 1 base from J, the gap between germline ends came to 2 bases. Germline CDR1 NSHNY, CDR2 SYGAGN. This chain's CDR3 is CASSDPSNERLFF. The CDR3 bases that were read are TGTGCCAGCAGTGATCCTTCCAACGAAAGATTATTT.

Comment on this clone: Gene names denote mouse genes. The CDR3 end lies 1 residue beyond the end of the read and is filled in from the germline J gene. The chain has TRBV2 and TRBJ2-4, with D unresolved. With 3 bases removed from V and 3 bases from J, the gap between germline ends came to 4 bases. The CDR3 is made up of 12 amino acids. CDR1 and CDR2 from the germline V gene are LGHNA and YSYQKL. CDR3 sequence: CASSHEQNTLYF. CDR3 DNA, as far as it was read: TGTGCCAGCAGCCATGAACAAAACACCTTGTAC.

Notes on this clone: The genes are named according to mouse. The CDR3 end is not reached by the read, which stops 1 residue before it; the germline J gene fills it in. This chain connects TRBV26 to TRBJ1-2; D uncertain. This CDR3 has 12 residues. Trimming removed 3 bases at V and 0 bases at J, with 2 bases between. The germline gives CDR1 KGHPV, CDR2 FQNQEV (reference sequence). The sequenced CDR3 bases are TGTGCCAGCAGTCTCACAAACTCCGACTACACC. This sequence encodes CASSLTNSDYT. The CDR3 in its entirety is CASSLTNSDYTF.

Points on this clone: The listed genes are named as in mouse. CDR3 sequence: CSSSPRGHTEVFF. The sequenced CDR3 bases are TGCTCCAGCAGTCCCAGGGGGCACACAGAAGTCTTC. The chain employs TRBV23 and TRBJ1-1; no DNA check was done on the table's D call, TRBD1. The read finishes 1 residue shy of the CDR3 end, and the germline J gene is used to complete it. Germline CDR1 reads KGHTA; CDR2 reads FQNQQP. This CDR3 has 13 residues.

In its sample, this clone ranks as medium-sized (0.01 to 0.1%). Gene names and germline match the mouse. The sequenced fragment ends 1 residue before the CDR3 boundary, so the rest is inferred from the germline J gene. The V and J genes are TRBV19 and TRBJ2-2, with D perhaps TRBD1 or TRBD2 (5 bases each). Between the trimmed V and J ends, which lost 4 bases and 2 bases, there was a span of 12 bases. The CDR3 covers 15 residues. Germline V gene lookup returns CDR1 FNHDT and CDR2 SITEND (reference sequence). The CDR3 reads CASSPGTANTGQLYF. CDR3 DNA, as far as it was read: TGTGCCAGCAGTCCCGGGACGGCTAACACCGGGCAGCTCTAC.

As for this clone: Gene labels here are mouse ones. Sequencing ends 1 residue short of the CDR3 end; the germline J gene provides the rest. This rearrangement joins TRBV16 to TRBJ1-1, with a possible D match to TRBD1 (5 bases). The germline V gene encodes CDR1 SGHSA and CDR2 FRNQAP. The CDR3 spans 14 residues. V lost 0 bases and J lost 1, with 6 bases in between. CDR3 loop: CASSLEGVNTEVFF. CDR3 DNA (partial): TGTGCAAGCAGCTTAGAAGGGGTGAACACAGAAGTCTTC.

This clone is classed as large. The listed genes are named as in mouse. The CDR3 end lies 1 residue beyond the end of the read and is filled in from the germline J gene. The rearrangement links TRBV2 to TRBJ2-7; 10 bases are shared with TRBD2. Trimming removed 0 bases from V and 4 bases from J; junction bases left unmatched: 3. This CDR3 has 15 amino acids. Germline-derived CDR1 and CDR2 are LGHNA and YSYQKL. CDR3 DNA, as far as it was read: TGTGCCAGCAGCCAAGACCGGGACTGGGGTTATGAACAGTAC. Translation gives CASSQDRDWGYEQY. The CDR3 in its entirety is CASSQDRDWGYEQYF.

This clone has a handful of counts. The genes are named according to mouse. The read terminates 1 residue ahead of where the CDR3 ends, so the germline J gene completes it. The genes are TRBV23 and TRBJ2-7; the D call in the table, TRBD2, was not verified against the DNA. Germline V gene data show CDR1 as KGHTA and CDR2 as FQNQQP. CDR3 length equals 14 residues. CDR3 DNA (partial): TGCTCCAGCAGTCAATCCGCTGGGGGCTATGAACAGTAC. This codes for CSSSQSAGGYEQY. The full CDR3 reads CSSSQSAGGYEQYF.

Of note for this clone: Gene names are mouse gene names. Incomplete CDR3 DNA: TGTGCCAGCAGTCTGGGGACAGGGGTTAATTCGCCCCTCTAC. Residues: CASSLGTGVNSPLY. The entire CDR3 reads CASSLGTGVNSPLYF. V usage is TRBV26 and J usage is TRBJ1-6, with TRBD1 identical over 10 bases. The DNA ends 1 residue before the CDR3 does, and the rest of the CDR3 is filled in from the germline J gene. TRBJ1-6 has ORF status, its function being uncertain. This CDR3 has 15 amino acids. Losses at the gene ends were 2 bases for V and 6 bases for J; bases not matched to a gene: 1. The V gene's germline CDR1 is KGHPV and CDR2 FQNQEV (reference sequence).

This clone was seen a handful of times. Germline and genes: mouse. Incomplete CDR3 DNA: TGTGCCTGGAGTCCCTCAAACTGGGGGGGCGGCGGCACCCAGTAC. Translated, it gives CAWSPSNWGGGGTQY. The whole CDR3 sequence is CAWSPSNWGGGGTQYF. This sequence joins TRBV31 and TRBJ2-5, with 11 bases that match TRBD2. The read halts 1 residue ahead of the CDR3 end, with the missing end drawn from the germline J gene. The ends lost 1 base at V and 8 bases at J; junction bases unmatched: 11. Looked up from germline, CDR1 is GKSSPN and CDR2 is SITVG. CDR3 length: 16 residues. The full variable domain, completed using reference TRBV31 and TRBJ2-5, is AQTIHQWPVAEIKAVGSPLSLGCTIKGKSSPNLYWYWQATGGTLQQLFYSITVGQVESVVQLNLSASRPKDDQFILSTEKLLLSHSGFYLCAWSPSNWGGGGTQYFGPGTRLLVL.

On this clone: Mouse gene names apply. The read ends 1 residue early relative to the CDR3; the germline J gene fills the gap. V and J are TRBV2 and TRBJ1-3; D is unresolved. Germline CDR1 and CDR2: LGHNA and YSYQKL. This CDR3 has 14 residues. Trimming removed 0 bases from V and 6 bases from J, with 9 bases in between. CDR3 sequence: CASSQESGENTLYF. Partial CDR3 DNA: TGTGCCAGCAGCCAAGAATCTGGAGAAAATACGCTCTAT.

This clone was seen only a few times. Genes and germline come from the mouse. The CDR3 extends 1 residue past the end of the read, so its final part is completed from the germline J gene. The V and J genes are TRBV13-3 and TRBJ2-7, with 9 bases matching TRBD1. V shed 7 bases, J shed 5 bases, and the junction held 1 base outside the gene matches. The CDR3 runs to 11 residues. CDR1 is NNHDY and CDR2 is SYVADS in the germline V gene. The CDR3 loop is CASGDRDEQYF. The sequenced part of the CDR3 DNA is TGTGCCAGCGGGGACAGGGATGAACAGTAC.

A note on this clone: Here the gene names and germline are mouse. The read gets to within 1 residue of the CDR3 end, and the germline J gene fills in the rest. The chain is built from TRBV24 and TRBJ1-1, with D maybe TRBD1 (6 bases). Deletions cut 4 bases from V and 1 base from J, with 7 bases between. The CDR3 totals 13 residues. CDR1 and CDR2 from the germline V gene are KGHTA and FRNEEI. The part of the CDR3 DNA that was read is TGTGCCAGCAGTCCGGGACAAAACACAGAAGTCTTC. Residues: CASSPGQNTEVF. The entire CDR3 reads CASSPGQNTEVFF.

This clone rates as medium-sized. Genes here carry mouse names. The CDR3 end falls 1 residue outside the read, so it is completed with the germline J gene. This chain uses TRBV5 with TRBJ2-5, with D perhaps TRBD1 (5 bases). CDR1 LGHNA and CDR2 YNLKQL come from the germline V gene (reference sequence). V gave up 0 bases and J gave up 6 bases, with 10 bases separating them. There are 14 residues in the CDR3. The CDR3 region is CASSQDQGTDTQYF. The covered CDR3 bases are TGTGCCAGCAGCCAAGACCAGGGTACGGACACCCAGTAC.

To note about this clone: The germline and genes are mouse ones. Partial CDR3 DNA: TGTGCCAGCAGTATAAGGGGACAGGGGGCTGGCCAAAACACCTTGTAC. As protein: CASSIRGQGAGQNTLY. The CDR3 as a whole reads CASSIRGQGAGQNTLYF. The genes are TRBV19 and TRBJ2-4; 12 nucleotides match TRBD1. The read gets to within 1 residue of the CDR3 end, and the germline J gene fills in the rest. This CDR3 has 17 residues. Trimming took 1 base from V and 3 from J; bases not matched to a gene: 6. Germline V CDR1 and CDR2: FNHDT, SITEND (reference sequence). The entire variable domain, with the rest obtained from reference TRBV19 and TRBJ2-4, is as follows: GGIITQTPKFLIGQEGQKLTLKCQQNFNHDTMYWYRQDSGKGLRLIYYSITENDLQKGDLSEGYDASREKKSSFSLTVTSAQKNEMAVFLCASSIRGQGAGQNTLYFGAGTRLSVL.

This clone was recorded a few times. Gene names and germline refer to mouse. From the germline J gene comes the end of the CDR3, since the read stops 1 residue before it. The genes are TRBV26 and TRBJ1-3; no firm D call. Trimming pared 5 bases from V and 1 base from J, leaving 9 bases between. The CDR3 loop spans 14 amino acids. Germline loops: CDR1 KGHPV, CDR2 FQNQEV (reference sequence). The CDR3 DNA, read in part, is TGTGCCAGCAGTGTGACAAAATCTGGAAATACGCTCTAT. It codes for CASSVTKSGNTLY. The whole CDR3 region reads CASSVTKSGNTLYF.

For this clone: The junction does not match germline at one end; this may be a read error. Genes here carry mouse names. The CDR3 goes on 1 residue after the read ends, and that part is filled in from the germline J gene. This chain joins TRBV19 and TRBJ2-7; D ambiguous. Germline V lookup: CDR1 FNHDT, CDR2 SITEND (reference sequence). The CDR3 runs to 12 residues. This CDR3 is CASSILHYAQYF. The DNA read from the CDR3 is TGTGCCAGCAGTATATTACACTATGCACAGTAC. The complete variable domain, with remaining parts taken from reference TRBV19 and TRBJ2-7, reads GGIITQTPKFLIGQEGQKLTLKCQQNFNHDTMYWYRQDSGKGLRLIYYSITENDLQKGDLSEGYDASREKKSSFSLTVTSAQKNEMAVFLCASSILHYAQYFGPGTRLTVL.

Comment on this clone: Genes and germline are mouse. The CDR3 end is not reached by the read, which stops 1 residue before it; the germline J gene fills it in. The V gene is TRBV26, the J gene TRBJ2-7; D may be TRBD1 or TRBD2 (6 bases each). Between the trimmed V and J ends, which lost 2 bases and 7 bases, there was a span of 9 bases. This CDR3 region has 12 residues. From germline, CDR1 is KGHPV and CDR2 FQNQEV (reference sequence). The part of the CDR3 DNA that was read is TGTGCCAGCAGTCTGGAGGGGGGAGAACAGTAC. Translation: CASSLEGGEQY. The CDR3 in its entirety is CASSLEGGEQYF.

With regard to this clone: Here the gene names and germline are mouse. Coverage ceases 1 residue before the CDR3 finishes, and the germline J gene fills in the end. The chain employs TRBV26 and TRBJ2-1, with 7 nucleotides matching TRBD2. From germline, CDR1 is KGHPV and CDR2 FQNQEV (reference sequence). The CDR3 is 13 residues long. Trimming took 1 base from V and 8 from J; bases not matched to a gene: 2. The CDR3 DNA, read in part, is TGTGCCAGCAGTCTGTTTGGGGGGACTGAGCAGTTC. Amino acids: CASSLFGGTEQF. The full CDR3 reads CASSLFGGTEQFF.

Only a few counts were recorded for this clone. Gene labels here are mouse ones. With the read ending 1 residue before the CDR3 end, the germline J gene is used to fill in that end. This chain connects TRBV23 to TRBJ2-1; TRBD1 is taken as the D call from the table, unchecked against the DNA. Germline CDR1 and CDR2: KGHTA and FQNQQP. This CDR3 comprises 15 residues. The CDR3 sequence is CSSSLTGGNYAEQFF. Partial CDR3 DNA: TGCTCCAGCAGTCTCACAGGGGGTAACTATGCTGAGCAGTTC.

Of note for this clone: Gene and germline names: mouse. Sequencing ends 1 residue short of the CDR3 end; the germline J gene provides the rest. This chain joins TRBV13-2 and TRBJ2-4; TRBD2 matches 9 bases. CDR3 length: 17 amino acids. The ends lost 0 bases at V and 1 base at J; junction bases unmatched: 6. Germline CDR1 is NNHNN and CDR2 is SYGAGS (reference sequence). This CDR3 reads CASGDALGGAGQNTLYF. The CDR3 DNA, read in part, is TGTGCCAGCGGTGATGCACTGGGGGGCGCTGGTCAAAACACCTTGTAC.

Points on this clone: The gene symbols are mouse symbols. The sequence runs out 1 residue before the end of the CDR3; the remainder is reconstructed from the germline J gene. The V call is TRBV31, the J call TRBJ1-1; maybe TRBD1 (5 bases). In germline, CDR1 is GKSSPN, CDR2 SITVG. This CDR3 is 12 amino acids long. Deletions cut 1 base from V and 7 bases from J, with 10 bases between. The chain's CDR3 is CAWSQGGGEVFF. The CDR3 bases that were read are TGTGCCTGGAGTCAGGGTGGGGGAGAAGTCTTC.

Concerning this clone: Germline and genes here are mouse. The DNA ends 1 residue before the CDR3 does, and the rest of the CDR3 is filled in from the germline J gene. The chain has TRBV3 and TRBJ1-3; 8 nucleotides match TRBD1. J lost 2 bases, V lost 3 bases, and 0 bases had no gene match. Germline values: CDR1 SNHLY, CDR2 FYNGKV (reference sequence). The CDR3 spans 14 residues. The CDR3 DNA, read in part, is TGTGCCAGCAGCTTGGACAGGGCTGGAAATACGCTCTAT. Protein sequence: CASSLDRAGNTLY. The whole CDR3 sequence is CASSLDRAGNTLYF.

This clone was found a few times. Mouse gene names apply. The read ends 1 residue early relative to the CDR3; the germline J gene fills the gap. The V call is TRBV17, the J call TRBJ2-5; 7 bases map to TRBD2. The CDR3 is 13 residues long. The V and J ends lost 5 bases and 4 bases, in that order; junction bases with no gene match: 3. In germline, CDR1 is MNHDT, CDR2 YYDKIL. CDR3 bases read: TGTGCTAGCAGTGATTGGGGGGAAGACACCCAGTAC. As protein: CASSDWGEDTQY. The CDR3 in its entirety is CASSDWGEDTQYF.

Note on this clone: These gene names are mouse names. This CDR3 reads CTCSARGTETLYF. The CDR3 bases that were read are TGCACCTGCAGTGCACGGGGGACCGAAACGCTGTAT. V is TRBV1 and J is TRBJ2-3; D might be TRBD1 or TRBD2, each matching 5 bases. The read ends 1 residue before the CDR3 terminus; that terminus is restored from the germline J gene. Trimming took off 2 bases at V and 6 bases at J, with 9 bases between the two ends. From germline, CDR1 is NSQYPW and CDR2 LRSPGD (reference sequence). The CDR3 runs to 13 residues. The variable domain in full, with the rest retrieved from reference TRBV1 and TRBJ2-3, is VTLLEQNPRWRLVPRGQAVNLRCILKNSQYPWMSWYQQDLQKQLQWLFTLRSPGDKEVKSLPGADYLATRVTDTELRLQVANMSQGRTLYCTCSARGTETLYFGSGTRLTVL.

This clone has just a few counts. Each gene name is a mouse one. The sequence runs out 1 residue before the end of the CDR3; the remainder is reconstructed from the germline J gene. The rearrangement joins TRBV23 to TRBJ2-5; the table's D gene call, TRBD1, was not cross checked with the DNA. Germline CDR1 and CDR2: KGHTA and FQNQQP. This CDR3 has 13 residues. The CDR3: CSSSQGTKDTQYF. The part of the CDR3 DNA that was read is TGCTCCAGCAGTCAGGGGACAAAAGACACCCAGTAC.

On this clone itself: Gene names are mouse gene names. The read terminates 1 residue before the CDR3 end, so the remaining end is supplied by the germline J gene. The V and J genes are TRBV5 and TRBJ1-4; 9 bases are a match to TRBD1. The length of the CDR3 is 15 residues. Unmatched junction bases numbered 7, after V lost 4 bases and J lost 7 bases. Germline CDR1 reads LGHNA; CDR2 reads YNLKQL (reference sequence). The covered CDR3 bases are TGTGCCAGCAGCCCAGGGACAGGGAGGGGCGAAAGATTATTT. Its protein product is CASSPGTGRGERLF. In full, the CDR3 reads CASSPGTGRGERLFF.

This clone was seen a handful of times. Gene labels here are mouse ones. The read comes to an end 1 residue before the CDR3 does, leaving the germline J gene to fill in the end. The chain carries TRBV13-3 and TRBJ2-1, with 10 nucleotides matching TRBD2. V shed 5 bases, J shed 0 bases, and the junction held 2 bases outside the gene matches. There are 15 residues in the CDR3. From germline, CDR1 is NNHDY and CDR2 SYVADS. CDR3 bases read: TGTGCCAGCAGCGACTGGGGGGTTAACTATGCTGAGCAGTTC. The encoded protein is CASSDWGVNYAEQF. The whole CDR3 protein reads CASSDWGVNYAEQFF.

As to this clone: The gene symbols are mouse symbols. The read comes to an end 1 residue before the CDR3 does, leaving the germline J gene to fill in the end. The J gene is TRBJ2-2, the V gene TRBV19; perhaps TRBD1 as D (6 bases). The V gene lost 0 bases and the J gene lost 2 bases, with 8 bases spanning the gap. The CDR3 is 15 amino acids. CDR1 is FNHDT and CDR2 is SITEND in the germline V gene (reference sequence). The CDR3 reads CASSIAQGNTGQLYF. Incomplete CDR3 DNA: TGTGCCAGCAGTATAGCACAGGGCAACACCGGGCAGCTCTAC.